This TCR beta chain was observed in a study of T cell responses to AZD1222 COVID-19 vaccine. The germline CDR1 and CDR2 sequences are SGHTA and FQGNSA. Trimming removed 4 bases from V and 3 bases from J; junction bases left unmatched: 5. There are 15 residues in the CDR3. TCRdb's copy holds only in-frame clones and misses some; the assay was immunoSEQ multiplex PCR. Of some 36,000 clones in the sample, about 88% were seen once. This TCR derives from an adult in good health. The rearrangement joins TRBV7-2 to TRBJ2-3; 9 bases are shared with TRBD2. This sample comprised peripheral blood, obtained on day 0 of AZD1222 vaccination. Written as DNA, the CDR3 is TGTGCCAGCAGCTCCTCGACTAGCGGAACAGATACGCAGTATTTT. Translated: CASSSSTSGTDTQYF.